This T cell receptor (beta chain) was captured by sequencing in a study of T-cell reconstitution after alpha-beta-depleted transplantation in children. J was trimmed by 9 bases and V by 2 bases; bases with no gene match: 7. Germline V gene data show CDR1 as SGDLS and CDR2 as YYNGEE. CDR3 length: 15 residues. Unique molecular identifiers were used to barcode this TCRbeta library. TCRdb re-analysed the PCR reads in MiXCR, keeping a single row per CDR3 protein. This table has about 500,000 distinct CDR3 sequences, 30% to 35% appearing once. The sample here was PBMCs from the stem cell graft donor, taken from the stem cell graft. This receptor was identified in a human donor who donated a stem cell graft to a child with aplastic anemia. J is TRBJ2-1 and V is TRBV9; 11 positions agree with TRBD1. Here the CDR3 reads CASSVVGTGGGEQFF. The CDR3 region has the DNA TGTGCCAGCAGCGTCGTCGGGACAGGGGGAGGTGAGCAGTTCTTC.